These T cell receptor beta chains were read from a single sample in a study of regulatory T cells in long-lasting Graves disease. TCRdb reprocessed the multiplex PCR reads via MiXCR and lists one record per CDR3 protein. Of roughly 400,000 distinct CDR3 sequences in the sample, less than 25% were seen once. The sample was peripheral blood mononuclear cells (PBMCs), taken when the disease was refractory, from a patient treated with antithyroid drugs. All receptors come from a female donor with Graves disease. CDR3s include the opening cysteine and the closing phenylalanine or tryptophan. A D gene is named only where the DNA matches it firmly. A clone size is listed for some rows: how often the clone was seen (once, few, many), or a class if it is expanded.

d_call | j_call | clone_size | v_call | cdr3_nt | cdr3_aa
. | TRBJ1-2 | few | TRBV6-2/TRBV6-3 | TGTGCCAGCATCTCTCGTGGACGGGGGAGCCCTGGCTACACCTTC | CASISRGRGSPGYTF
. | TRBJ1-1 | . | TRBV27 | TGTGCCAGCAGTTTATCAGGCCGGGGCACTGAAGCTTTCTTT | CASSLSGRGTEAFF
. | TRBJ1-3 | many | TRBV12-3/TRBV12-4 | TGTGCCAGCAGTTCCACATCCCACAGTGATTTCTCTGGAAACACCATATATTTT | CASSSTSHSDFSGNTIYF
TRBD2 | TRBJ2-7 | . | TRBV7-2 | TGTACCAGCAGCGGGGGGGGAGCCGAGCAGTACTTC | CTSSGGGAEQYF
TRBD2 | TRBJ2-5 | many | TRBV10-3 | TGTGCCATCAATAGCCTAGCGGGGGAGACCCAGTACTTC | CAINSLAGETQYF
TRBD1 | TRBJ1-4 | few | TRBV7-2 | TGTGCCAGCAGCTTAGCGACAGGGGAAAAACTGTTTTTT | CASSLATGEKLFF
TRBD1 | TRBJ2-7 | few | TRBV30 | TGTGCCTGGCAGGGACAGGAGATCTCCTACGAGCAGTACTTC | CAWQGQEISYEQYF
TRBD2 | TRBJ2-7 | many | TRBV28 | TGTGCCAGCAGGTCTAGCGGGAGTACCCACGAGCAGTACTTC | CASRSSGSTHEQYF
. | TRBJ2-1 | . | TRBV12-3/TRBV12-4 | TGTGCCAGCAGTTCCGACACTTACAATGAGCAGTTCTTC | CASSSDTYNEQFF
. | TRBJ1-1 | many | TRBV2 | TGTGCCAGCAGCCCCGGGTTGGGAACTGAAGCTTTCTTT | CASSPGLGTEAFF
. | TRBJ1-2 | many | TRBV12-3/TRBV12-4 | TGTGCCAGCAGTTCGAACAGGACGGCTCCCTATGGCTACACCTTC | CASSSNRTAPYGYTF
. | TRBJ1-1 | many | TRBV12-5 | TGTGCTAGTGGTTTGGCCAGACAGCTCATGAACACTGAAGCTTTCTTT | CASGLARQLMNTEAFF
. | TRBJ2-7 | many | TRBV28 | TGTGCCAGCAGCCCTGGAGGACTCTCCTACGAGCAGTACTTC | CASSPGGLSYEQYF
. | TRBJ2-6 | few | TRBV30 | TGTGCCTGGAGTGTATCGGACTTCTCTGGGGCCAACGTCCTGACTTTC | CAWSVSDFSGANVLTF
TRBD1 | TRBJ1-5 | many | TRBV6-1 | TGTGCCAGCAGTGAACAGGCAGGGGGTTATAGCAATCAGCCCCAGCATTTT | CASSEQAGGYSNQPQHF
. | TRBJ2-7 | few | TRBV20-1 | TGCAGTGCGCACTGGTATGCGGAGGGGTCCTCCTACGAGCAGTACTTC | CSAHWYAEGSSYEQYF
TRBD2 | TRBJ2-7 | many | TRBV28 | TGTGCCAGCAGTATAACTAGCGGGCCCTCCTACGAGCAGTACTTC | CASSITSGPSYEQYF
TRBD1 | TRBJ2-7 | many | TRBV7-2 | TGTGCCAGCAGTTTCGACAGGGGTGTCTACGAGCAGTACTTC | CASSFDRGVYEQYF
. | TRBJ2-7 | . | TRBV14 | TGTGCCAGCAGCCAATCGAGCTTCCCCTACGAGCAGTACTTC | CASSQSSFPYEQYF
. | TRBJ2-7 | many | TRBV20-1 | TGCAGTGCTAGCTTACAGGGAAGCTCCTACGAGCAGTACTTC | CSASLQGSSYEQYF
. | TRBJ1-1 | many | TRBV7-9 | TGTGCCAGCAGCCTGCCAACAGGGAGGGCTGAAGCTTTCTTT | CASSLPTGRAEAFF
. | TRBJ2-1 | . | TRBV15 | TGTGCCACTGACATTTGGGACTCCAGATGGCATGAGCAGTTCTTC | CATDIWDSRWHEQFF
TRBD2 | TRBJ2-1 | . | TRBV2 | TGTGCCAGCACCTTTGTACTAGCGTATGATGAGCAGTTCTTC | CASTFVLAYDEQFF
. | TRBJ1-3 | . | TRBV6-5 | TGTGCCAGCAGTTACCAGGCAACCTCTGGAAACACCATATATTTT | CASSYQATSGNTIYF
. | TRBJ2-5 | many | TRBV12-3/TRBV12-4 | TGTGCCAGCAGGAAGCTTAGCGGTAAAGAGACCCAGTACTTC | CASRKLSGKETQYF
. | TRBJ1-5 | few | TRBV6-5 | TGTGCCAGCAGTTACCGACACATTAGCAATCAGCCCCAGCATTTT | CASSYRHISNQPQHF
TRBD1 | TRBJ2-5 | many | TRBV6-2/TRBV6-3 | TGTGCCAGCAGTTACTTGGGACAGTTTTTGGAGACCCAGTACTTC | CASSYLGQFLETQYF
. | TRBJ2-5 | . | TRBV7-9 | TGTGCCAGCAGCGCTCTGGTGGGAAAAGAGACCCAGTACTTC | CASSALVGKETQYF
. | TRBJ2-7 | many | TRBV7-2 | TGTGCCAGCAGCTTAGGTAGCTTTTACGAGCAGTACTTC | CASSLGSFYEQYF
TRBD1 | TRBJ1-1 | many | TRBV29-1 | TGCAGCGTGGCCCCGGGACAGGGGAACACTGAAGCTTTCTTT | CSVAPGQGNTEAFF
. | TRBJ2-2 | many | TRBV28 | TGTGCCAGCAGTTTATTGCACAGCCGAGGGACCGGGGAGCTGTTTTTT | CASSLLHSRGTGELFF
. | TRBJ1-1 | . | TRBV27 | TGTGCCAGCAGTTTAACGCGGTTAGGCGCTGAAGCTTTCTTT | CASSLTRLGAEAFF
. | TRBJ2-1 | . | TRBV11-2 | TGTGCCAGCAGCTTAGACCCAGACTCCTACAATGAGCAGTTCTTC | CASSLDPDSYNEQFF
. | TRBJ1-1 | . | TRBV7-9 | TGTGCCAGCAGAGATAACACTGAAGCTTTCTTT | CASRDNTEAFF
TRBD1 | TRBJ1-4 | many | TRBV28 | TGTGCCAGCAGTTCGGGACAGGGGAATAATGAAAAACTGTTTTTT | CASSSGQGNNEKLFF
TRBD1 | TRBJ1-5 | many | TRBV7-2 | TGTGCCAGCAGCGTGGGACAGTATAGCAATCAGCCCCAGCATTTT | CASSVGQYSNQPQHF
TRBD2 | TRBJ2-7 | few | TRBV5-1 | TGCGCCAGCAGAGGGACTAGCGGGAGTGGCGAGCAGTACTTC | CASRGTSGSGEQYF
. | TRBJ2-7 | few | TRBV20-1 | TGCAGTGGGGCTAGCGCCGGCGAGCAGTACTTC | CSGASAGEQYF
. | TRBJ2-7 | many | TRBV6-1 | TGTGCCAGCAGCTCACCTGGGGGGATCTACGAGCAGTACTTC | CASSSPGGIYEQYF
. | TRBJ1-2 | . | TRBV6-5 | TGTGCCAGCAGTTCAGGGATCGGTGGCTACACCTTC | CASSSGIGGYTF
. | TRBJ1-1 | many | TRBV7-9 | TGTGCCAGCAGCCCTGTGGGGAACACTGAAGCTTTCTTT | CASSPVGNTEAFF
TRBD1 | TRBJ2-5 | . | TRBV4-3 | TGCGCCAGCAGCCGGGGACAGGGGGCGGGGGAGACCCAGTACTTC | CASSRGQGAGETQYF
TRBD1 | TRBJ1-2 | few | TRBV30 | TGTGCCTGGAGTGTAATTGGGACAGGGGGCAATGGCTACACCTTC | CAWSVIGTGGNGYTF
. | TRBJ2-7 | many | TRBV15 | TGTGCCACCAGCAGAGAATTTGGACTAACTGTCGCCGAGCAGTACTTC | CATSREFGLTVAEQYF
. | TRBJ1-5 | many | TRBV6-2/TRBV6-3 | TGTGCCAGCAGTTACGCAGGCGGTCAGCCCCAGCATTTT | CASSYAGGQPQHF
. | TRBJ2-7 | . | TRBV28 | TGTGCCAGCAGAGATAGGGGGTGGGCCTACGAGCAGTACTTC | CASRDRGWAYEQYF
. | TRBJ1-1 | . | TRBV7-9 | TGTGCCAGCAGCTTAGAGTTGCGGGGGCCAGAAACTGAAGCTTTCTTT | CASSLELRGPETEAFF
. | TRBJ1-2 | few | TRBV5-1 | TGCGCCAGCAGCTTGTTTGGGTTTCACTATGGCTACACCTTC | CASSLFGFHYGYTF
. | TRBJ1-3 | . | TRBV6-1 | TGTGCCAGCAGTACCGGTTCACTAACTGGAAACACCATATATTTT | CASSTGSLTGNTIYF
. | TRBJ1-2 | few | TRBV30 | TGTGCCTGGAGTACCTCCCGGACCAATGGCAACTATGGCTACACCTTC | CAWSTSRTNGNYGYTF
. | TRBJ2-2 | few | TRBV14 | TGTGCCAGCAGCCGTGGTCCCGGCAGTGTGTTTTTT | CASSRGPGSVFF
TRBD2 | TRBJ2-7 | many | TRBV2 | TGTGCCATGGGGGGGGTCTACGAGCAGTACTTC | CAMGGVYEQYF
. | TRBJ2-5 | many | TRBV20-1 | TGCAGTGCTAGAGATCTCGAGGGGCGAGAGACCCAGTACTTC | CSARDLEGRETQYF
TRBD1 | TRBJ1-3 | few | TRBV28 | TGTGCCAGCAGATCAGGGGGCGCAGATGGAAACACCATATATTTT | CASRSGGADGNTIYF
. | TRBJ1-2 | many | TRBV2 | TGTGCCAGCAGCAGGGTTCAGGATGGCTACACCTTC | CASSRVQDGYTF